This T cell receptor (beta chain) is from a study of cytomegalovirus exposure and HLA in healthy donors. Concerning this clone itself: The antigen is not known.

Regarding the study as a whole: Later analysis demonstrated an association between a missense DCLRE1C variant and TCR beta V- and J-gene trimming. Later work associated roughly 17,000 TCR beta sequences with HLA alleles at 0.05 false discovery rate. Listed as cytomegalovirus-associated were more than 150 TCR beta chains. Sequencing artifact likely explains a cluster of highly shared sequence variants.

Germline trimming cut 2 bases from V and 12 bases from J; bases unmatched to any gene: 9. The CDR3 covers 14 residues. CDR1 is MNHEY and CDR2 is SMNVEV in the germline V gene (reference sequence). The PCR ran on 60 Vbeta and 13 Jbeta primers. Profiled with immunoSEQ multiplex PCR; TCRdb holds only in-frame clones, not every one. The repertoire holds approximately 120,000 clones, with nearly 80% as singletons. The V and J genes are TRBV27 and TRBJ2-4; 8 nucleotides agree with TRBD1. This clonotype was obtained from a woman between 35 and 50 years old in good health and CMV-seronegative. Sequencing used PBMCs. This chain's CDR3 is CASSLQGARYSQYF. Here the CDR3 DNA reads TGTGCCAGCAGTTTACAGGGGGCGAGATACAGTCAGTACTTC.